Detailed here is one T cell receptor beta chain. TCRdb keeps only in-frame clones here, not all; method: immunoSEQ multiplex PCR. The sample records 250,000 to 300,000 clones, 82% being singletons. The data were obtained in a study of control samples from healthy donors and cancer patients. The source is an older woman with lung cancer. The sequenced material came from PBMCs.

Written as DNA, the CDR3 is TGTGCCAGCAGCCAATTGCGGGGGGGTTGGAATGAGCAGTTCTTC. It codes for CASSQLRGGWNEQFF. The chain has TRBV14 and TRBJ2-1; 9 bases align to TRBD2. Germline CDR1 is SGHDN and CDR2 is FVKESK. The ends lost 2 bases at V and 7 bases at J; junction bases unmatched: 6. The CDR3 loop spans 15 amino acids.